These T cell receptor beta chains were read from a single sample in a study of cytomegalovirus exposure and HLA in healthy donors. The repertoire was sequenced with immunoSEQ multiplex PCR; TCRdb's copy has only in-frame clones and lacks some. The sample lists some 110,000 clones, around 75% occurring once. Sequenced: PBMCs. The receptors were sampled from a female donor in good health and CMV-seronegative. CDR3s include the opening cysteine and the closing phenylalanine or tryptophan. Each record gives: V gene, J gene, clone size, D gene, CDR3 DNA, CDR3 protein. A D gene is named only where the DNA matches it firmly. Not every row has a clone size; where given, it reads once, few, many or a size class.

TRBV5-8	TRBJ2-1	-	TRBD2	TGTGCCAGCAGCTTGGGGACTAGCGGGAGCGATGAGCAGTTCTTC	CASSLGTSGSDEQFF
TRBV7-2	TRBJ1-1	-	-	TGTGCCAGCAGCTTAGGGACGGGAACTGAAGCTTTCTTT	CASSLGTGTEAFF
TRBV27	TRBJ2-3	-	TRBD2	TGTGCCAGCAGTTCCCCAGCGGGAGTGGAAGATACGCAGTATTTT	CASSSPAGVEDTQYF
TRBV7-8	TRBJ2-1	-	-	TGTGCCAGCAGCTTTACCGGGGATGAGCAGTTCTTC	CASSFTGDEQFF
TRBV10-1	TRBJ2-7	many	TRBD2	TGCGCCAGCAGTGAGTTGGGCAGCGGGACCTCCTACGAGCAGTACTTC	CASSELGSGTSYEQYF
TRBV7-9	TRBJ1-1	-	TRBD1	TGTGCCAGCATCCTGACCACCCCTCGGACAGGGTTAAACACTGAAGCTTTCTTT	CASILTTPRTGLNTEAFF
TRBV6-5	TRBJ2-2	-	TRBD1	TGTGCCAGCAGTTACACAACAGGGGGCCACACCGGGGAGCTGTTTTTT	CASSYTTGGHTGELFF
TRBV7-8	TRBJ2-1	-	-	TGTGCCAGCAGCTTAGCGTCACTTTCGCAGTTCTTC	CASSLASLSQFF
TRBV7-8	TRBJ2-5	few	-	TGTGCCAGCAGCTTAAACTTTATGGCAGGGCAAGAGACCCAGTACTTC	CASSLNFMAGQETQYF
TRBV7-3	TRBJ1-1	-	-	TGTGCCAGCAGCTACCTGGGGGGGCGCCGGAACACTGAAGCTTTCTTT	CASSYLGGRRNTEAFF
TRBV5-1	TRBJ2-7	-	-	TGCGCCAGCAGCGGGATGTCGCAGGGCTCGAGCAGCTACGAGCAGTACTTC	CASSGMSQGSSSYEQYF
TRBV18	TRBJ1-2	-	-	TGTGCCAGCTCACCGAGGCTCTCGGCCTCTGGCTACACCTTC	CASSPRLSASGYTF
TRBV5-1	TRBJ2-1	-	TRBD2	TGCGCCAGCACCGTAGCGGGTTACAATGAGCAGTTCTTC	CASTVAGYNEQFF
TRBV27	TRBJ2-4	-	TRBD1	TGTGCCAGCAGGACAGACAGGGCTACCGGCATTCAGTACTTC	CASRTDRATGIQYF
TRBV6-5	TRBJ2-7	-	TRBD2	TGTGCCAGCAGTTACTCTGGGACTAGAGCCTACGAGCAGTACTTC	CASSYSGTRAYEQYF
TRBV11-3	TRBJ1-2	-	TRBD1	TGTGCCAGCAGCAGGGGACAGAACTATGGCTACACCTTC	CASSRGQNYGYTF
TRBV7-9	TRBJ1-2	-	TRBD1	TGTGCCAGCAGCGTGGGACAGGCGGGCTACACCTTC	CASSVGQAGYTF